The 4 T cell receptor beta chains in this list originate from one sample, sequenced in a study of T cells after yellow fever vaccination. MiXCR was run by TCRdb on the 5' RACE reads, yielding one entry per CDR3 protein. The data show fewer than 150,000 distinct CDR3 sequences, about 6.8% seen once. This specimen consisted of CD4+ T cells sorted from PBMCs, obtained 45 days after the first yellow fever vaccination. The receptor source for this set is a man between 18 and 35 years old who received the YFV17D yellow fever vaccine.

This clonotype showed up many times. CDR3: CASSLGTRYGYTF. The CDR3 coding sequence is TGTGCCAGCAGTTTAGGGACCCGTTATGGCTACACCTTC. The chain has TRBV27 and TRBJ1-2; the D gene is possibly TRBD1 (5 bases). From germline, CDR1 is MNHEY and CDR2 SMNVEV (reference sequence). The CDR3 is 13 residues long. V lost 2 bases, J lost 5 bases, and 9 bases lay in between.

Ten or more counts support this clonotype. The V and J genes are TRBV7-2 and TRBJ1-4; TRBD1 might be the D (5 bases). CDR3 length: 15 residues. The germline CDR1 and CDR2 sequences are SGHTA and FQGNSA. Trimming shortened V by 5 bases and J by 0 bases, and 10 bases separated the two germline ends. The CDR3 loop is CASSAYRTTNEKLFF. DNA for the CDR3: TGTGCCAGCAGCGCCTACAGGACAACTAATGAAAAACTGTTTTTT.

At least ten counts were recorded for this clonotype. CDR3 protein: CASSLFGTGTSVSTDTQYF. In nucleotides, the CDR3 is TGTGCCAGCAGCTTATTCGGGACCGGGACTAGCGTTTCCACAGATACGCAGTATTTT. The chain uses TRBV11-2 and TRBJ2-3; 10 bases fit TRBD2. V dropped 2 bases and J dropped 2; count of bases not matched to a gene: 13. The CDR3 contains 19 residues. The germline CDR1 and CDR2 sequences are SGHAT and FQNNGV.

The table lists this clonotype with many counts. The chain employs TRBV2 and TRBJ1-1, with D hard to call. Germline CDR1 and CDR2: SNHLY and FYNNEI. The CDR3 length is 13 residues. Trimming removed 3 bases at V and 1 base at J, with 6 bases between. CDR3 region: CASSDRENTEAFF. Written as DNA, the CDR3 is TGTGCCAGCAGTGATCGAGAGAACACTGAAGCTTTCTTT.